The clone carrying this T cell receptor (beta chain) was counted ten times or more. Antigen unknown. TCRbeta library preparation incorporated unique molecular identifiers. TCRdb reanalysed the PCR reads using MiXCR and keeps one entry per CDR3 protein. Among 200,000 to 250,000 distinct CDR3 sequences listed, around 8% were seen once. These data belong to a study of T-cell reconstitution after alpha-beta-depleted transplantation in children. Study-level results: After transplant, high TCRbeta diversity at day 60 in some patients arose from surviving recipient T cells and thymic progenitors. Reportedly, alpha-beta T cells present about two months post-transplant originated from several hundred expanded clones of graft origin. At the one-year point after transplant, T-cell counts and TCRbeta diversity were found to come mostly from T cells that had been newly produced.

Germline V gives CDR1 MRHNA, CDR2 SNTAGT. There are 15 residues in the CDR3. V lost 2 bases and J lost 3; bases outside the gene matches: 3. This clonotype originated in a male patient younger than 18 who had a stem cell transplant for acute lymphoblastic leukemia, so the T cells may come from the graft donor. Specimen: PBMCs, mostly from graft donor cells, collected 180 days after TCRalphabeta/CD19-depleted stem cell transplant. The genes are TRBV6-4 and TRBJ2-3; TRBD1 agrees at 9 bases. The CDR3 nucleotides are TGTGCCAGCAGTGACGGAGGGACAGGGACAGATACGCAGTATTTT. Protein product: CASSDGGTGTDTQYF.